A selection of T cell receptor beta chains follows, all from one sample in a study of early T cells in non-severe SARS-CoV-2 infection. Via MiXCR, TCRdb re-called the 5' RACE reads, giving one row per CDR3 protein. The table lists more than 90,000 distinct CDR3 sequences, approximately 11% of them singletons. The sequencing sample was made of whole blood. The receptors were gathered from an adult who was a healthcare worker with PCR-confirmed SARS-CoV-2 infection or an uninfected control (not recorded which). Both conserved end residues are part of each CDR3. Fields, in order: V gene, D gene, CDR3 length, clone size, J gene, CDR3 protein, CDR3 DNA. The D gene is left open where the match is weak. The listing skips clone size in some rows; elsewhere it reads once, few, many or a size class.

TRBV7-3	-	13	-	TRBJ1-1	CASSFMSRSEAFF	TGTGCCAGCAGCTTCATGTCGAGATCTGAAGCTTTCTTT
TRBV5-1	-	16	few	TRBJ2-2	CASSLEAGANTGELFF	TGCGCCAGCAGCTTGGAGGCGGGTGCGAACACCGGGGAGCTGTTTTTT
TRBV29-1	TRBD2	14	many	TRBJ2-3	CSVDAGGPTDTQYF	TGCAGCGTTGATGCGGGAGGGCCCACAGATACGCAGTATTTT
TRBV29-1	-	12	many	TRBJ1-4	CSGTVANEKLFF	TGCAGCGGGACAGTGGCTAATGAAAAACTGTTTTTT
TRBV5-1	-	12	-	TRBJ1-6	CASSFDGPPLHF	TGCGCCAGCAGCTTCGACGGACCTCCCCTCCACTTT
TRBV30	-	16	-	TRBJ2-1	CACLVRGWGSYNEQFF	TGTGCCTGCCTCGTACGGGGGTGGGGCTCCTACAATGAGCAGTTCTTC
TRBV6-1	TRBD2	16	-	TRBJ2-5	CAISPPGTSGGKTQYF	TGTGCCATCTCGCCCCCCGGGACTAGCGGGGGGAAGACCCAGTACTTC
TRBV29-1	-	14	-	TRBJ2-1	CSVADPFGEAEQFF	TGCAGCGTTGCCGACCCCTTTGGGGAGGCTGAGCAGTTCTTC
TRBV3-1	-	12	many	TRBJ1-2	CASSQDKRGYTF	TGTGCCAGCAGCCAAGATAAGAGGGGCTACACCTTC
TRBV11-2	TRBD2	16	few	TRBJ2-7	CASSLVGGVAGGRQYF	TGTGCCAGCAGCTTAGTGGGAGGGGTAGCTGGGGGAAGGCAGTACTTC
TRBV5-1	-	14	once	TRBJ2-5	CASSLQEAQETQYF	TGCGCCAGCAGCCTCCAGGAGGCCCAAGAGACCCAGTACTTC
TRBV5-1	-	16	-	TRBJ2-2	CASSSGEITNTGELFF	TGCGCCAGCAGCTCCGGAGAAATTACGAACACCGGGGAGCTGTTTTTT
TRBV7-2	-	15	-	TRBJ1-5	CASSPRRQNNQPQHF	TGTGCCAGCAGCCCCCGGCGGCAGAACAATCAGCCCCAGCATTTT
TRBV3-1	-	16	many	TRBJ2-7	CASSRKHRDGSYEQYF	TGTGCCAGCAGCCGGAAACACCGGGACGGCTCCTACGAGCAGTACTTC
TRBV12-3/TRBV12-4	TRBD1	17	-	TRBJ2-6	CASAGTEIHSGANVLTF	TGTGCCAGCGCCGGGACAGAAATACACTCTGGGGCCAACGTCCTGACTTTC
TRBV4-1	-	14	-	TRBJ2-1	CASSQGGRGGKQFF	TGCGCCAGCAGCCAAGGGGGTCGGGGAGGCAAGCAGTTCTTC
TRBV4-1	-	15	few	TRBJ2-7	CASSHQTGSPYEQYF	TGCGCCAGCAGCCACCAAACCGGGTCCCCCTACGAGCAGTACTTC
TRBV5-1	-	14	-	TRBJ2-7	CASSSSFSSYEQYF	TGCGCCAGCAGTTCGAGCTTTTCGTCCTACGAGCAGTACTTC
TRBV20-1	TRBD2	15	few	TRBJ2-3	CSANPGTSGSDTQYF	TGCAGTGCTAACCCCGGGACTAGCGGTTCCGATACGCAGTATTTT
TRBV19	-	15	many	TRBJ2-1	CASGAVGRSYNEQFF	TGTGCCAGTGGTGCCGTGGGCAGGTCCTACAATGAGCAGTTCTTC
TRBV5-5	-	12	few	TRBJ2-1	CASSRIDREEFF	TGTGCCAGCAGCCGTATTGACAGGGAGGAGTTCTTC
TRBV29-1	TRBD1	12	many	TRBJ2-5	CSVGQGRETQYF	TGCAGCGTTGGACAGGGACGAGAGACCCAGTACTTC
TRBV21-1	-	17	-	TRBJ2-3	CASSKVQERSRTDTQYF	TGTGCCAGCAGCAAAGTTCAGGAGCGGAGTCGCACAGATACGCAGTATTTT
TRBV6-5	-	16	-	TRBJ1-6	CASSYGGLGYNSPLHF	TGTGCCAGCAGTTACGGGGGTCTGGGGTATAATTCACCCCTCCACTTT
TRBV29-1	-	10	-	TRBJ2-1	CSGRGNEQFF	TGCAGCGGACGGGGAAATGAGCAGTTCTTC
TRBV4-1	-	14	-	TRBJ1-1	CASSQFAVNTEAFF	TGCGCCAGCAGCCAATTTGCGGTGAACACTGAAGCTTTCTTT
TRBV19	-	14	-	TRBJ1-5	CASTTRYSNQPQHF	TGTGCCAGTACCACCCGATACAGCAATCAGCCCCAGCATTTT
TRBV30	-	14	many	TRBJ2-7	CAWTRLGSSYEQYF	TGTGCCTGGACCCGCCTGGGGAGCTCCTACGAGCAGTACTTC
TRBV20-1	TRBD1	12	many	TRBJ2-7	CSAGGQLYEQYF	TGCAGTGCTGGGGGACAGTTATACGAGCAGTACTTC
TRBV10-3	-	13	many	TRBJ2-1	CAISPRQDNEQFF	TGTGCCATCAGTCCACGACAGGACAATGAGCAGTTCTTC
TRBV18	TRBD1	15	-	TRBJ2-7	CASSPLRTGVYEQYF	TGTGCCAGCTCACCACTTCGGACAGGGGTCTACGAGCAGTACTTC
TRBV18	-	14	few	TRBJ1-5	CASSPVNSNQPQHF	TGTGCCAGCTCACCAGTTAATAGCAATCAGCCCCAGCATTTT